These 9 T cell receptor beta chains were sequenced from one sample in a study of blood T cell repertoires in COVID-19. Sequenced by immunoSEQ multiplex PCR; TCRdb stores in-frame clones only, minus some. The sample shows around 130,000 clones, approximately 80% of them seen only once. Sequencing used peripheral blood. The receptors derive from a woman aged 65 to 85 with acute or convalescent COVID-19.

The rearrangement uses TRBV9 and TRBJ1-3; the match to TRBD1 covers 7 bases. This CDR3 has 17 amino acids. V was clipped by 4 bases and J by 1 base; unmatched bases: 11. CDR1 and CDR2 from the germline V gene are SGDLS and YYNGEE. CDR3 nucleotides: TGTGCCAGCAGCTTCGGAGGTCTGACAGGGTCTGGAAACACCATATATTTT. Translating it yields CASSFGGLTGSGNTIYF.

V and J are TRBV7-9 and TRBJ2-2; 9 positions match TRBD2. This CDR3 comprises 15 residues. The germline CDR1 and CDR2 sequences are SEHNR and FQNEAQ (reference sequence). J lost 5 bases, V lost 5 bases, and 6 bases had no gene match. CDR3 loop: CASSLSGGFTGELFF. The CDR3 DNA is TGTGCCAGCAGCCTTAGCGGGGGTTTTACCGGGGAGCTGTTTTTT.

The chain has TRBV6-5 and TRBJ2-7, with 9 bases matching TRBD1. V was pared by 6 bases and J by 2 bases, with 2 bases of the junction left unmatched. The CDR3 loop spans 13 amino acids. Germline-derived CDR1 and CDR2 are MNHEY and SVGAGI. The CDR3 sequence: CASRDRGTYEQYF. The CDR3 coding sequence is TGTGCCAGCAGGGACAGGGGCACCTACGAGCAGTACTTC.

V and J are TRBV19 and TRBJ2-1; no reliable D call. The germline gives CDR1 LNHDA, CDR2 SQIVND (reference sequence). V dropped 5 bases and J dropped 0 bases, with 14 bases sitting between them. The CDR3 sequence is 16 residues long. CDR3 in DNA: TGTGCCAGTAGTTTAGCACTTTCACCCTCCTACAATGAGCAGTTCTTC. This encodes CASSLALSPSYNEQFF.

This chain connects TRBV5-4 to TRBJ2-7, with 7 bases identical to TRBD1. The ends lost 3 bases at V and 7 bases at J; junction bases unmatched: 28. The CDR3 sequence is 20 residues long. The germline CDR1 and CDR2 sequences are SGHNT and YYREEE (reference sequence). DNA for the CDR3: TGTGCCAGCAGCTCCCCGACAGGGCTAACCGTTACTAGGGGTACTAGGGAGCAGTACGTC. It is translated as CASSSPTGLTVTRGTREQYV.

The chain combines TRBV5-6 with TRBJ2-3; D is possibly TRBD1 (6 bases). Germline V gives CDR1 SGHDT, CDR2 YYEEEE. This CDR3 region has 14 residues. V was cut by 3 bases and J by 0 bases, with 8 bases left in between. CDR3 sequence: CASSSDRSTDTQYF. The CDR3 DNA reads as TGTGCCAGCAGCTCGGACAGAAGCACAGATACGCAGTATTTT. The full variable domain, in which reference TRBV5-6 and TRBJ2-3 provide the parts outside the CDR3, is DAGVTQSPTHLIKTRGQQVTLRCSPKSGHDTVSWYQQALGQGPQFIFQYYEEEERQRGNFPDRFSGHQFPNYSSELNVNALLLGDSALYLCASSSDRSTDTQYFGPGTRLTVL.

The chain combines TRBV29-1 with TRBJ2-1; tentatively, D is TRBD2 (6 bases). The CDR3 is made up of 12 amino acids. CDR1 is SQVTM and CDR2 is ANQGSEA in the germline V gene. V was shortened by 0 bases and J by 15 bases, with 15 bases between the two germline ends. This CDR3 is CSVEEPRGIRFF. CDR3 sequence (DNA): TGCAGCGTTGAAGAACCCCGGGGGATTAGGTTCTTC.

The chain links TRBV28 to TRBJ2-5; perhaps TRBD2 as D (5 bases). The CDR3 has 13 amino acids. Germline loops: CDR1 MDHEN, CDR2 SYDVKM. V was pared by 6 bases and J by 3 bases, with 11 bases between. CDR3 bases: TGTGCCAGCAGCCGGGATACAGAAGAGACCCAGTACTTC. Translation gives CASSRDTEETQYF.

V usage is TRBV5-6 and J usage is TRBJ2-2; D call uncertain. Trimming left V 1 base short and J 6 bases short, with 7 bases between. This CDR3 spans 13 amino acids. The germline CDR1 and CDR2 sequences are SGHDT and YYEEEE. CDR3 sequence reads: CASSLYGSGELFF. Here the CDR3 DNA reads TGTGCCAGCAGCTTGTATGGCTCCGGGGAGCTGTTTTTT.